This T cell receptor beta chain stems from a study of cytomegalovirus exposure and HLA in healthy donors. PCR amplification relied on 60 Vbeta primers (plus 13 Jbeta primers). Sequencing was performed with immunoSEQ multiplex PCR; in TCRdb, only in-frame clones are kept and a portion is missing. The table gives just under 60,000 clones; the top ten clones make up about 4% of it. Germline CDR1 and CDR2: SGHRS and YFSETQ. This CDR3 region has 16 residues. V lost 0 bases to trimming and J lost 5 bases; unmatched junction nucleotides: 8. As concerns this clone: Its antigen remains unidentified.

Overall study findings and caveats: It is likely that the observed cluster of highly shared sequence variants was a sequencing artifact. HLA alleles were associated with 15,000 to 20,000 TCR beta sequences in a later analysis at 0.05 false discovery rate. Earlier findings revealed that most TCR beta V segments proved productive either about 90% or about 30% of the time. TCR beta chain V- and J-gene trimming was linked, in a later analysis, to a missense variant in DCLRE1C.

The genes are TRBV5-1 and TRBJ2-1, with 7 positions matching TRBD1. The material sequenced was PBMCs. The sequence was obtained from a male donor in good health and CMV-seronegative. The CDR3 reads CASSLDPGTDDNEQFF. The CDR3 nucleotides read TGCGCCAGCAGCTTGGACCCCGGGACAGACGACAATGAGCAGTTCTTC.